The rows below give T cell receptor beta chains drawn from one sample of a study of beta chain features in type 1 diabetes. Generated by immunoSEQ multiplex PCR, the TCRdb table keeps only in-frame clones and is missing some. The sample shows some 160,000 clones, roughly 9.1% of them seen only once. The specimen sequenced was central memory CD4+ T cells from blood. The source of these receptors is a woman in her late teens or twenties in good health. Both conserved end residues are part of each CDR3. The D gene is left open where the match is weak. Rows may omit the clone size; those that give it use once, few, many or a size class.

>TRBJ2-1|TRBV19|TRBD1|-
TGTGCCGTGGGAGCCGGGACAGGGAAGGTCGAGCAGTTCTTC
CAVGAGTGKVEQFF
>TRBJ2-5|TRBV5-1|TRBD1|-
TGCGCCAGCAGCTTGGAATGGGACAGGGGAAGGGAGACCCAGTACTTC
CASSLEWDRGRETQYF
>TRBJ2-1|TRBV7-2|TRBD1|few
TGTGCCAGCAGTAAGACAGGGGGCCCTTGGAATGAGCAGTTCTTC
CASSKTGGPWNEQFF
>TRBJ2-7|TRBV5-6|TRBD1|few
TGTGCCAGCAGCCTGCGTATAGGGGGCTTCTCCTACGAGCAGTACTTC
CASSLRIGGFSYEQYF
>TRBJ2-2|TRBV19|TRBD2|-
TGTGCCAGTAGTAAGGGACTAGCGGGAGGAGTGAGCAACACCGGGGAGCTGTTTTTT
CASSKGLAGGVSNTGELFF
>TRBJ1-5|TRBV18|-|-
TGTGCCAGCTCACAGGAGGGGTCCAATCAGCCCCAGCATTTT
CASSQEGSNQPQHF
>TRBJ2-5|TRBV15|TRBD2|few
TGTGCCACCAGCAGAGATGGGCTTCTAGCGGGAGGAGGAGAGACCCAGTACTTC
CATSRDGLLAGGGETQYF
>TRBJ1-4|TRBV7-2|-|few
TGTGCCAGCACCGTAGGGGCCCGTCGTGATGAAAAACTGTTTTTT
CASTVGARRDEKLFF
>TRBJ2-2|TRBV9|TRBD1|-
TGTGCCAGCAGCCGCGAACAGGGGGCGGGTACCGGGGAGCTGTTTTTT
CASSREQGAGTGELFF
>TRBJ1-2|TRBV25-1|-|many
TGTGCCAGCAGTGACTACCGGGGCTATGGCTACACCTTC
CASSDYRGYGYTF
>TRBJ1-1|TRBV20-1|-|many
TGCAGTGCTAGTACCGGGACTGAAGCTTTCTTT
CSASTGTEAFF
>TRBJ2-7|TRBV5-5|TRBD1|many
TGTGCCAGCAGCTTGGCCGGGACAGGGGGCTACGAGCAGTACTTC
CASSLAGTGGYEQYF
>TRBJ2-5|TRBV5-1|-|few
TGCGCCAGCAGCTCGGGGTTACAAGAGACCCAGTACTTC
CASSSGLQETQYF
>TRBJ1-1|TRBV5-1|-|few
TGCGCCAGCAGCTTGGTAAGTCGAGGCACTGAAGCTTTCTTT
CASSLVSRGTEAFF
>TRBJ1-6|TRBV30|-|few
TGTGCCTGGAGTCCCCTCCAGGGGAATTCACCCCTCCACTTT
CAWSPLQGNSPLHF
>TRBJ1-5|TRBV15|-|-
TGTGCCACCAGCGGGAGCCGGGGCGGGACCAATCAGCCCCAGCATTTT
CATSGSRGGTNQPQHF
>TRBJ2-3|TRBV9|TRBD2|few
TGTGCCAGCAGCGGCATGGGTAGCGGGAAGGGGGATACGCAGTATTTT
CASSGMGSGKGDTQYF
>TRBJ2-3|TRBV11-3|-|many
TGTGCCAGCAGCTTAGCGCTAGGCACAGATACGCAGTATTTT
CASSLALGTDTQYF
>TRBJ2-3|TRBV11-2|TRBD1|-
TGTGCCAGCACCACGGGACAGAGCACAGATACGCAGTATTTT
CASTTGQSTDTQYF
>TRBJ1-1|TRBV6-1|-|few
TGTGCCAGCAGTGAAATGTGGGGGCAGGACACTGAAGCTTTCTTT
CASSEMWGQDTEAFF
>TRBJ2-1|TRBV19|TRBD2|few
TGTGCCAGTAGTATTGGGGCGGGGGGGCAACAGGAGCAGTTCTTC
CASSIGAGGQQEQFF
>TRBJ1-1|TRBV28|TRBD1|few
TGTGCCAGCAGTTTCCGCGGACAGGGAGGGACTGAAGCTTTCTTT
CASSFRGQGGTEAFF
>TRBJ2-5|TRBV7-9|TRBD2|-
TGTGCCAGCAGCTTCTCAACGGGAGGAGAGACCCAGTACTTC
CASSFSTGGETQYF
>TRBJ1-2|TRBV9|-|-
TGTGCCAGCAGCGTAGATGCGAACTATGGCTACACCTTC
CASSVDANYGYTF
>TRBJ1-2|TRBV7-6|-|-
TGTGCCAGCAGCGCGGGACGGGAATATGGCTACACCTTC
CASSAGREYGYTF
>TRBJ2-7|TRBV2|-|-
TGTGCCAGCAGTGTTCGGGGTATGAGCTACGAGCAGTACTTC
CASSVRGMSYEQYF
>TRBJ2-5|TRBV27|TRBD2|-
TGTGCCAGCAGTTTGCGGGGGATGGGAGAGACCCAGTACTTC
CASSLRGMGETQYF
>TRBJ2-5|TRBV11-2|-|few
TGTGCCAGCAGCCAAGACAGTAAAGAGACCCAGTACTTC
CASSQDSKETQYF
>TRBJ2-3|TRBV30|TRBD2|few
TGTGCCTGGAGCGGACGTGGGGGGGGAGATACGCAGTATTTT
CAWSGRGGGDTQYF
>TRBJ2-7|TRBV5-4|TRBD1|-
TGTGCCAGCAGCCCGGGACAGGGGAGGGTAGACGAGCAGTACTTC
CASSPGQGRVDEQYF
>TRBJ2-3|TRBV10-3|-|few
TGTGCCATCAGGGGTTTCACAGGCACAGATACGCAGTATTTT
CAIRGFTGTDTQYF
>TRBJ2-2|TRBV19|-|-
TGTGCCAGTAGGCCCGGGGAGACGAACACCGGGGAGCTGTTTTTT
CASRPGETNTGELFF
>TRBJ2-1|TRBV7-3|-|many
TGTGCCAGCAGTCGACAGGCCGTCGGGGAGCAGTTCTTC
CASSRQAVGEQFF
>TRBJ2-2|TRBV30|-|-
TGTGCCTGGAGCGCCACCTCAGGGGGGGAGCTGTTTTTT
CAWSATSGGELFF
>TRBJ2-7|TRBV4-2|TRBD2|few
TGTGCCAGCAGCCAAGAGGAAGGTAGCGGGGTTTACGAGCAGTACTTC
CASSQEEGSGVYEQYF
>TRBJ1-1|TRBV28|-|few
TGTGCCAGCACTTCCTTGGGACTCACGAACACTGAAGCTTTCTTT
CASTSLGLTNTEAFF
>TRBJ2-5|TRBV10-3|TRBD1|many
TGTGCCATCAGTAGGGACAGCGACCAAGAGACCCAGTACTTC
CAISRDSDQETQYF
>TRBJ2-2|TRBV7-2|TRBD2|-
TGTGCCAGCAGCTTAGTCGGGGGGGGTCCCACCGGGGAGCTGTTTTTT
CASSLVGGGPTGELFF
>TRBJ2-3|TRBV11-3|TRBD2|-
TGTGCCAGCAGCTTCGCCCGGACTAGCGGGAGAAGCACAGATACGCAGTATTTT
CASSFARTSGRSTDTQYF
>TRBJ2-5|TRBV5-4|TRBD1|few
TGTGCCAGCAGCTTGTCACGTCAGGGGGACGAGACCCAGTACTTC
CASSLSRQGDETQYF